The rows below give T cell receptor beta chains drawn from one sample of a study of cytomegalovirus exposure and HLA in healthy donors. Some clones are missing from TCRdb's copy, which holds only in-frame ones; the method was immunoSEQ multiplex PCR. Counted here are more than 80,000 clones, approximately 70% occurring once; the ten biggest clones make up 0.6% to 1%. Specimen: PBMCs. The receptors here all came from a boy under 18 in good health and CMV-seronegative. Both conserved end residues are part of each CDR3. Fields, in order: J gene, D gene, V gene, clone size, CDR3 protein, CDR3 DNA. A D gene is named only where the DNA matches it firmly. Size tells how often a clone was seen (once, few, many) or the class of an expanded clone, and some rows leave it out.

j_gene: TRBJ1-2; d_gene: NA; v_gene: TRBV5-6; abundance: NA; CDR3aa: CASSLGLGAGSYGYTF; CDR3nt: TGTGCCAGCAGCTTGGGCTTAGGGGCCGGCAGTTATGGCTACACCTTC
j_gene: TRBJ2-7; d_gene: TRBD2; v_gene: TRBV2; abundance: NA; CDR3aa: CASSVGTSGTYEQYF; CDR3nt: TGTGCCAGCAGTGTAGGGACTAGCGGAACCTACGAGCAGTACTTC
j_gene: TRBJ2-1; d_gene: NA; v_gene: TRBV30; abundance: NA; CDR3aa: CAWNGDIYNEQFF; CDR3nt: TGTGCCTGGAATGGGGACATCTACAATGAGCAGTTCTTC
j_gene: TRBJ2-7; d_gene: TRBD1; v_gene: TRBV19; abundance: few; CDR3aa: CASSIATGTGRYEQYF; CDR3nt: TGTGCCAGTAGTATAGCAACCGGGACAGGGCGGTACGAGCAGTACTTC
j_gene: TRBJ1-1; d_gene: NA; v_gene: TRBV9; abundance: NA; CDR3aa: CASSVVRGLAFF; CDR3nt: TGTGCCAGCAGCGTAGTGAGGGGGTTGGCTTTCTTT
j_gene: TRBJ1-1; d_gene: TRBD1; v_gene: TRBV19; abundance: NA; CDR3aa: CASGRGRVWTEAFF; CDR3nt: TGTGCCAGCGGTAGGGGGCGCGTGTGGACTGAAGCTTTCTTT
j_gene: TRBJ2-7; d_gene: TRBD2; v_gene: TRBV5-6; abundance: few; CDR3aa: CASSLGLGGGSSYEQYF; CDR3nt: TGTGCCAGCAGCTTGGGGTTAGGCGGGGGTAGCTCCTACGAGCAGTACTTC
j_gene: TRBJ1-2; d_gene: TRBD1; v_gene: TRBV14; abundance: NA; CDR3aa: CASSQDVGQGSFYGYTF; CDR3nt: TGTGCCAGCAGCCAAGATGTTGGACAGGGGTCCTTCTATGGCTACACCTTC
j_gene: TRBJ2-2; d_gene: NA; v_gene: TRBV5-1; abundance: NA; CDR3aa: CASPDPRGTGELFF; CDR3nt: TGCGCCAGCCCGGACCCTAGGGGAACCGGGGAGCTGTTTTTT
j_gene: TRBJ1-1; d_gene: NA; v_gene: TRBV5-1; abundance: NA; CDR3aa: CASSSSGGNGKTEAFF; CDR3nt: TGCGCCAGCAGCTCCTCGGGAGGGAACGGGAAAACTGAAGCTTTCTTT
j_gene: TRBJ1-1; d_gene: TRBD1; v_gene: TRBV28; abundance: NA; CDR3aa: CASSLERGLNTEAFF; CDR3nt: TGTGCCAGCAGTTTAGAGAGGGGGCTGAACACTGAAGCTTTCTTT
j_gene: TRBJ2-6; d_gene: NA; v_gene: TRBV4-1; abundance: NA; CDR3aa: CASRDGRDSGANVLTF; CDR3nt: TGCGCCAGCAGGGATGGGCGGGACTCTGGGGCCAACGTCCTGACTTTC
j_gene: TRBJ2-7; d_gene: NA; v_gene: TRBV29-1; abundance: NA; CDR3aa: CSVELPSGYEQYF; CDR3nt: TGCAGCGTCGAACTCCCGTCGGGCTACGAGCAGTACTTC
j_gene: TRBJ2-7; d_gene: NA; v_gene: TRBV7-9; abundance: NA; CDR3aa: CASSPLDNTYEQYF; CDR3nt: TGTGCCAGCAGTCCACTGGACAATACCTACGAGCAGTACTTC
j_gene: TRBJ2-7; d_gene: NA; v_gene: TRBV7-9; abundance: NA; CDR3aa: CASSQTRDEQYF; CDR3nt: TGTGCCAGCAGTCAGACTAGGGACGAGCAGTACTTC
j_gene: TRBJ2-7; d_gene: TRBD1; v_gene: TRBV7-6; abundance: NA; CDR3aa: CASSLTGSKSYEQYF; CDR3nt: TGTGCCAGCAGCTTGACAGGGAGCAAATCCTACGAGCAGTACTTC
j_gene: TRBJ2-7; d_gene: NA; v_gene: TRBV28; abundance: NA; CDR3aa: CASRLTVGSYEQYF; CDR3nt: TGTGCCAGCAGGCTGACAGTGGGCTCCTACGAGCAGTACTTC
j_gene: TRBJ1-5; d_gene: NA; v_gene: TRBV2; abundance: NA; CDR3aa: CASSVWGPQPQHF; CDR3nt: TGTGCCAGCAGTGTTTGGGGCCCCCAGCCCCAGCATTTT
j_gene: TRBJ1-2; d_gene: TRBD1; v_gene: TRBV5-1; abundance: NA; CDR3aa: CASSLEAGGDYGYTF; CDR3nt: TGCGCCAGCAGCTTGGAGGCAGGGGGCGACTATGGCTACACCTTC
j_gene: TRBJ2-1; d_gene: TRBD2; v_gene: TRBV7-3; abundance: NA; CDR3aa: CASSLGSGRGNEQFF; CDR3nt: TGTGCCAGCAGCTTAGGTAGCGGGAGAGGCAATGAGCAGTTCTTC
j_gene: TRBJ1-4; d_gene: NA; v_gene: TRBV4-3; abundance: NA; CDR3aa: CASSQERVSLLIFQATNEKLFF; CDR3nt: TGCGCCAGCAGCCAAGAGAGGGTCAGCCTGCTGATATTCCAAGCAACTAATGAAAAACTGTTTTTT
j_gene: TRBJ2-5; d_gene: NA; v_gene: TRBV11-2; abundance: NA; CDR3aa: CASSLLRETQYF; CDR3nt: TGTGCCAGCAGCTTATTGAGGGAGACCCAGTACTTC
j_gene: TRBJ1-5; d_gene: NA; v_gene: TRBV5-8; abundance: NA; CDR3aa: CASTWGGQPQHF; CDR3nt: TGTGCCAGCACCTGGGGGGGTCAGCCCCAGCATTTT
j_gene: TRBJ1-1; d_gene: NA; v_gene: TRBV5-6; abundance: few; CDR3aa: CASSLDRVTFF; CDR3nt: TGTGCCAGCAGCTTGGACAGGGTGACTTTCTTT
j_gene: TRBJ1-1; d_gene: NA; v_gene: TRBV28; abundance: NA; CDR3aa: CASSLSTGGNTEAFF; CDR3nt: TGTGCCAGCAGTTTATCAACGGGGGGCAACACTGAAGCTTTCTTT
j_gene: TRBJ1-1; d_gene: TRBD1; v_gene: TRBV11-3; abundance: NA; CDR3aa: CASSPWDSSNTEAFF; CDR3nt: TGTGCCAGCAGCCCCTGGGACAGCTCGAACACTGAAGCTTTCTTT
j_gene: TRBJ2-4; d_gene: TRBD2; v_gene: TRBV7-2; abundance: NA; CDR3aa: CASSPTSSSEDIQYF; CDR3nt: TGTGCCAGCAGCCCGACTAGCTCCTCAGAGGACATTCAGTACTTC
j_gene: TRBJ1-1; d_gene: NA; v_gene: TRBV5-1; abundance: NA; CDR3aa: CASSLSVVQAGTEAFF; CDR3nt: TGCGCCAGCAGCTTGTCAGTCGTACAGGCGGGGACTGAAGCTTTCTTT
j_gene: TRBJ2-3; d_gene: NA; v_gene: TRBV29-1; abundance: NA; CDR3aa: CSVPTDTQYF; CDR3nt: TGCAGCGTTCCGACAGATACGCAGTATTTT
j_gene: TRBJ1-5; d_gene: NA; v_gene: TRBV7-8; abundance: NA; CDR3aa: CASSLVQWGVGQPQHF; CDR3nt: TGTGCCAGCAGCTTAGTGCAATGGGGGGTGGGTCAGCCCCAGCATTTT
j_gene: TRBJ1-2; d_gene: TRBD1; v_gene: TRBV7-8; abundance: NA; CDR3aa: CASSLVRNRGFNYGYTF; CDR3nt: TGTGCCAGCAGCTTAGTTCGTAACAGGGGGTTTAACTATGGCTACACCTTC
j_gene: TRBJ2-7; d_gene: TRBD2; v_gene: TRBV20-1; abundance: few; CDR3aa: CSAQTTSAQYF; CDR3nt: TGCAGTGCCCAAACGACTAGCGCTCAGTACTTC
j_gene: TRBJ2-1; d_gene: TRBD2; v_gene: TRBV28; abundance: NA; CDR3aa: CASSSPETSDHEQFF; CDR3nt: TGTGCCAGCAGTTCCCCCGAGACTAGCGATCATGAGCAGTTCTTC
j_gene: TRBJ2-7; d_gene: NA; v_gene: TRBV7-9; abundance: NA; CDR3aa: CASSESWAHRVYEQYF; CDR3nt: TGTGCCAGCAGCGAAAGTTGGGCGCACAGGGTCTACGAGCAGTACTTC
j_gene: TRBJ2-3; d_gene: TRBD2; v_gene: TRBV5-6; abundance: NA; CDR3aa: CASSSRGAGGSFTDTQYF; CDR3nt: TGTGCCAGCAGCTCCCGGGGAGCGGGGGGTTCATTCACAGATACGCAGTATTTT
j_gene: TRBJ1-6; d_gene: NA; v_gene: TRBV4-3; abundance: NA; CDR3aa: CASSQHRDPQNSPLHF; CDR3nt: TGCGCCAGCAGCCAACACCGGGATCCACAAAATTCACCCCTCCACTTT
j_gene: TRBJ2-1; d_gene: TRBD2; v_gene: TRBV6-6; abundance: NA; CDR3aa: CASSRRGANNEQFF; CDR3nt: TGTGCCAGCAGTCGGCGGGGGGCAAACAATGAGCAGTTCTTC
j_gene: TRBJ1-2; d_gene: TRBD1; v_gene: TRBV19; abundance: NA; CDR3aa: CASSMWDRGPYGYTF; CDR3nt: TGTGCCAGTAGTATGTGGGACAGGGGACCATATGGCTACACCTTC
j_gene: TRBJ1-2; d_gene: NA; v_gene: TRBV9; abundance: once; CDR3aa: CASSVEGAANYGYTF; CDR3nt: TGTGCCAGCAGCGTAGAAGGGGCCGCTAACTATGGCTACACCTTC
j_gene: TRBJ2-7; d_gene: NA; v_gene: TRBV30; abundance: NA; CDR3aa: CAWSVQVGYEQYF; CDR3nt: TGTGCCTGGAGTGTGCAGGTGGGCTACGAGCAGTACTTC
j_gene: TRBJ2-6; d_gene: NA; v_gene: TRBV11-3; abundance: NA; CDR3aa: CASSPRYSGANVLTF; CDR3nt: TGTGCCAGCAGCCCCCGGTACTCTGGGGCCAACGTCCTGACTTTC
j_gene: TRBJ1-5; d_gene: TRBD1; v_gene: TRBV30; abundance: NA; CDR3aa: CAWSAYRGGGNQPQHF; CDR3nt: TGTGCCTGGAGTGCCTACAGGGGTGGGGGCAATCAGCCCCAGCATTTT
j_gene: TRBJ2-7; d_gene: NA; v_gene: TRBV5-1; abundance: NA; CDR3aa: CASSLGEYEQYF; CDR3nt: TGCGCCAGCAGCTTGGGTGAATACGAGCAGTACTTC
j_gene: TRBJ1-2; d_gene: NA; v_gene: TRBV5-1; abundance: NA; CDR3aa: CASSLAQGTYGYTF; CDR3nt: TGCGCCAGCAGCTTGGCGCAGGGCACCTATGGCTACACCTTC
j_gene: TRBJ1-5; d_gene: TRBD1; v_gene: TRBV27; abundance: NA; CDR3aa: CASSQGQGRQPQHF; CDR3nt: TGTGCCAGCAGTCAGGGACAGGGGAGACAGCCCCAGCATTTT
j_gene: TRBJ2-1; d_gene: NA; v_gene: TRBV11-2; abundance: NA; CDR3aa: CASSLGRDHGFF; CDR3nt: TGTGCCAGCAGCTTAGGGAGGGACCATGGGTTCTTC
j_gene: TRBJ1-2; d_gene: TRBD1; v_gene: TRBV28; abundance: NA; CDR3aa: CASRPNTGGFFGYTF; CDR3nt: TGTGCCAGCAGACCTAATACAGGGGGCTTTTTTGGCTACACCTTC